Listed here are 22 T cell receptor beta chains from one sample, sequenced in a study of T-cell memory formation after mild COVID-19. TCRdb used MiXCR to reprocess the 5' RACE reads, holding one entry per CDR3 protein. The sample comprises 100,000 to 120,000 distinct CDR3 sequences, 15% to 20% of which are singletons, and roughly 6% rests with the top ten. Sequencing input: PBMCs or a T cell subset sorted from them (not recorded which). These receptors were obtained from a man younger than 35 who had mild COVID-19 (a few samples of this study predate the infection). Cell type and time point are not known.

This clonotype was observed a few times. CDR3 bases: TGTGCCAGCAGCCAAAATCTAGCGGGGGGTGATACGCAGTATTTT. This translates into CASSQNLAGGDTQYF. V gene TRBV3-1 combines with J gene TRBJ2-3; 11 bases line up with TRBD2. The CDR3 covers 15 residues. Germline CDR1 is LGHDT and CDR2 is YNNKEL (reference sequence). Trimming cost V 2 bases and J 6 bases; bases outside gene matches: 4.

This clonotype was observed a few times. V gene TRBV29-1 combines with J gene TRBJ2-3; possible D gene TRBD2, 6 bases. The CDR3 sequence is 13 residues long. The germline V gene encodes CDR1 SQVTM and CDR2 ANQGSEA. The CDR3 loop reads CGGISGFTDTQYF. CDR3 bases: TGCGGGGGAATTAGCGGTTTCACAGATACGCAGTATTTT.

The chain recombines TRBV5-1 with TRBJ1-1; D gene unclear. Trimming pared 2 bases from V and 4 bases from J, leaving 12 bases between. The CDR3 is made up of 14 amino acids. From germline, CDR1 is SGHRS and CDR2 YFSETQ. CDR3 loop: CASSLQTVGTEAFF. For the CDR3, the DNA is TGCGCCAGCAGCTTACAAACAGTCGGCACTGAAGCTTTCTTT.

This clonotype was counted a few times. DNA of the CDR3: TGTGCCAGCAGTCCCGGGGACAGGGTAAAGCATTTT. It yields the protein CASSPGDRVKHF. The chain employs TRBV6-6 and TRBJ1-5; TRBD1 matches at 9 bases. CDR1 MNHNY and CDR2 SVGAGI come from the germline V gene (reference sequence). This CDR3 is built from 12 residues. Germline trimming cut 5 bases from V and 14 bases from J; bases unmatched to any gene: 7.

The rearrangement links TRBV20-1 to TRBJ2-5, with D possibly TRBD2 on 7 matching bases. Germline CDR1 reads DFQATT; CDR2 reads SNEGSKA (reference sequence). Trimming stripped 6 bases from V and 4 bases from J, with 18 bases between. This CDR3 is built from 14 residues. The CDR3 DNA is TGCAGTGCCCTCTCCGGGGGGCGCGTAGAGACCCAGTACTTC. Residues: CSALSGGRVETQYF.

V is TRBV20-1 and J is TRBJ2-5; D is undetermined. V lost 0 bases to trimming and J lost 5 bases, with 4 bases between them. Germline values: CDR1 DFQATT, CDR2 SNEGSKA (reference sequence). There are 11 residues in the CDR3. Written as DNA, the CDR3 is TGCAGTGCTAGAGACGGGGAGACCCAGTACTTC. Translating it yields CSARDGETQYF.

This sequence joins TRBV7-8 and TRBJ2-3; 9 nucleotides agree with TRBD2. Germline V gene data show CDR1 as SGHVS and CDR2 as FQNEAQ. J lost 6 bases, V lost 5 bases, and 9 bases had no gene match. This CDR3 contains 15 residues. The CDR3 reads CASSLSGGGADTQYF. In nucleotides, the CDR3 is TGTGCCAGCAGCCTTAGTGGCGGGGGGGCGGATACGCAGTATTTT.

The V gene is TRBV29-1, the J gene TRBJ1-1; 8 bases line up with TRBD1. The CDR3 has 16 residues. Trimming took 7 bases from V and 6 from J; bases not matched to a gene: 19. Per the germline V gene, CDR1 is SQVTM and CDR2 is ANQGSEA. Here the CDR3 reads CSAIGQGGGFDAEAFF. The CDR3 DNA reads TGCAGCGCGATCGGACAGGGAGGGGGGTTTGACGCTGAAGCTTTCTTT.

This clonotype was seen a few times. This chain connects TRBV11-2 to TRBJ2-3; D is unclear. The CDR3 spans 12 residues. The ends were cut back, 4 bases at V and 9 bases at J, with 11 bases in the middle. Germline values: CDR1 SGHAT, CDR2 FQNNGV. The CDR3 nucleotides are TGTGCCAGCAGCTCCTCCGCAAGCACGCAGTATTTT. Its protein product is CASSSSASTQYF.

This clonotype has more than one count but fewer than ten. The chain joins TRBV5-1 to TRBJ1-1; D unclear. The CDR3 spans 13 residues. Looked up from germline, CDR1 is SGHRS and CDR2 is YFSETQ. V was shortened by 0 bases and J by 6 bases, with 9 bases between the two germline ends. The CDR3 DNA reads TGCGCCAGCAGCTTGGGGCCCAGCGCTGAAGCTTTCTTT. This sequence encodes CASSLGPSAEAFF.

In this sample, this clonotype turned up a few times. This chain joins TRBV12-3 or TRBV12-4 and TRBJ2-7; D unclear. The CDR3 spans 13 residues. Trimming took 1 base from V and 4 from J, leaving 8 bases between them. CDR3 sequence (DNA): TGTGCCAGCAGTTTAGGGGTTCCTTACGAGCAGTACGTC. As protein: CASSLGVPYEQYV.

Regarding this clonotype: A much larger clone lies a single base off, so this may be a read error. The V and J genes are TRBV5-1 and TRBJ1-1, with TRBD1 identical over 10 bases. Losses at the gene ends were 1 base for V and 4 bases for J; bases not matched to a gene: 1. The germline gives CDR1 SGHRS, CDR2 YFSETQ. The CDR3 length is 14 residues. This CDR3 is CASSLRQGATEAFF. For the CDR3, the DNA is TGCGCCAGCAGCTTGAGACAGGGGGCCACTGAAGCTTTCTTT.

The chain recombines TRBV5-1 with TRBJ2-2, with a possible D match to TRBD2 (5 bases). CDR1 and CDR2 (germline): SGHRS, YFSETQ. The length of the CDR3 is 13 residues. The V end was cut by 6 bases, the J end by 1 base, with 7 bases between. CDR3 coding DNA: TGCGCCAGCAATGAGGGGAACACCGGGGAGCTGTTTTTT. Its protein product is CASNEGNTGELFF.

This chain joins TRBV12-3 or TRBV12-4 and TRBJ2-2; no clear D. Trimming took 6 bases from V and 4 from J, leaving 12 bases between them. The length of the CDR3 is 14 residues. The CDR3 nucleotides read TGTGCCAGCAGACAATCGTATGTCACCGGGGAGCTGTTTTTT. Protein: CASRQSYVTGELFF.

The rearrangement uses TRBV5-1 and TRBJ1-4; TRBD1 is a possible D gene (6 bases). V lost 0 bases and J 10 bases, leaving 19 bases between the germline ends. Per the germline V gene, CDR1 is SGHRS and CDR2 is YFSETQ. The CDR3 runs to 16 residues. CDR3 in amino acids: CASSLDRGGGRAKLFF. The CDR3 region has the DNA TGCGCCAGCAGCTTGGATCGTGGAGGGGGTCGGGCAAAACTGTTTTTT.

This clonotype was picked up many times. The V call is TRBV20-1, the J call TRBJ2-7; 11 positions agree with TRBD1. The V segment lost 6 bases and the J segment 7 bases; nucleotides outside the gene matches: 8. Germline CDR1 reads DFQATT; CDR2 reads SNEGSKA (reference sequence). The CDR3 contains 13 residues. The CDR3 bases are TGCAGTGCAACGGGACAGGGGGTGTGGGAGCAGTACTTC. This sequence encodes CSATGQGVWEQYF.

Only a few counts were recorded for this clonotype. The V and J genes are TRBV15 and TRBJ2-7; TRBD1 is a possible D gene (6 bases). This CDR3 is built from 14 residues. Germline V CDR1 and CDR2: LNHNV, YYDKDF (reference sequence). V was pared by 2 bases and J by 3 bases, with 11 bases between. The CDR3 protein is CATSRTRGGYEQYF. CDR3 coding DNA: TGTGCCACCAGCAGAACCCGAGGGGGCTACGAGCAGTACTTC. The full variable domain, completed using reference TRBV15 and TRBJ2-7, is DAMVIQNPRYQVTQFGKPVTLSCSQTLNHNVMYWYQQKSSQAPKLLFHYYDKDFNNEADTPDNFQSRRPNTSFCFLDIRSPGLGDTAMYLCATSRTRGGYEQYFGPGTRLTVT.

This clonotype was observed a few times. J is TRBJ1-4 and V is TRBV20-1; no definite D call. CDR1 is DFQATT, CDR2 SNEGSKA, per germline (reference sequence). This CDR3 contains 13 residues. Trimming shortened V by 2 bases and J by 5 bases, and 9 bases separated the two germline ends. The CDR3 nucleotides read TGCAGTGCTAGACACATCGCAAATGAAAAACTGTTTTTT. This encodes CSARHIANEKLFF.

CDR3 coding DNA: TGTGCCAGCTCACTATCGACAGGGGGCAATGGGGCCAACGTCCTGACTTTC. Protein product: CASSLSTGGNGANVLTF. The chain couples TRBV18 to TRBJ2-6, with 10 bases that match TRBD1. The V gene's germline CDR1 is KGHSH and CDR2 LQKENI. With 4 bases clipped from V and 3 bases from J, the junction kept 6 bases outside the gene matches. The CDR3 spans 17 residues. Full variable domain (missing parts from reference TRBV18 and TRBJ2-6): NAGVMQNPRHLVRRRGQEARLRCSPMKGHSHVYWYRQLPEEGLKFMVYLQKENIIDESGMPKERFSAEFPKEGPSILRIQQVVRGDSAAYFCASSLSTGGNGANVLTFGAGSRLTVL.

In this sample, this clonotype turned up a few times. This rearrangement joins TRBV6-2 or TRBV6-3 to TRBJ2-7, with no clear D. The germline V gene has CDR1 MNHEY and CDR2 SVGEGT. The CDR3 totals 12 residues. The V gene lost 8 bases and the J gene lost 2 bases, with 10 bases spanning the gap. The CDR3 DNA is TGTGCCAGCTCGAACTGGGCCTACGAGCAGTACTTC. It codes for CASSNWAYEQYF.

This rearrangement joins TRBV29-1 to TRBJ1-1; 9 bases line up with TRBD1. J gave up 5 bases and V 7 bases, and 11 bases lay outside the gene matches. The CDR3 length is 14 residues. Per the germline V gene, CDR1 is SQVTM and CDR2 is ANQGSEA. The CDR3 DNA sequence: TGCAGCGATACAGGGGGCGCTTCCCAAACTGAAGCTTTCTTT. Protein product: CSDTGGASQTEAFF.

This clonotype was seen a few times. The rearrangement joins TRBV5-5 to TRBJ2-2; D is uncertain. This CDR3 contains 13 residues. Looked up from germline, CDR1 is SGHKS and CDR2 is YYEKEE (reference sequence). Trimming stripped 3 bases from V and 5 bases from J, with 8 bases between. Written as DNA, the CDR3 is TGTGCCAGCAGCTCCCAGCCAACCGGGGAGCTGTTTTTT. This translates into CASSSQPTGELFF.